The table lists the clone carrying this T cell receptor (beta chain) with a few counts. Its antigen is not identified. Between the trimmed V and J ends, which lost 4 bases and 0 bases, there was a span of 12 bases. The germline gives CDR1 SGHDN, CDR2 FVKESK. The CDR3 is 16 residues long. Quantitative barcoded 5'-RACE was used to prepare TCR beta libraries. TCRdb redid the calling of the 5' RACE reads with MiXCR, one entry per CDR3 protein. The table lists 250,000 to 300,000 distinct CDR3 sequences, 20% of them singletons, with about 8.2% in the top ten. These data originate in a study of CD8 T cells in ankylosing spondylitis. Points from the study as a whole: There were earlier reports of some motif variants in reactive arthritis synovial fluid and blood. Roughly eight highly homologous variants made up a TCR beta motif that seemed to typify ankylosing spondylitis blood.

The sequencing sample was made of blood, either unsorted or a sorted T cell fraction (not recorded which). The receptor was isolated from a male donor with ankylosing spondylitis or in good health (not recorded which). V and J are TRBV14 and TRBJ1-4, with D possibly TRBD1 on 6 matching bases. This CDR3 is CASSRRQVATNEKLFF. CDR3 DNA sequence: TGTGCCAGCAGCCGCCGACAGGTCGCAACTAATGAAAAACTGTTTTTT.